This paragraph covers one T cell receptor beta chain sequence. Its antigen is as yet unknown. This sample stems from a study of T-cell memory formation after mild COVID-19. This CDR3 has 16 residues. V lost 6 bases to trimming and J lost 10 bases; unmatched junction nucleotides: 12. Per the germline V gene, CDR1 is MNHEY and CDR2 is SVGEGT. TCRdb passed the 5' RACE reads through MiXCR, listing each CDR3 protein once. The sample carries about 270,000 distinct CDR3 sequences, around 17% recorded once. Study observations and caveats: Contracting CD4+ clones were located mainly in CM and EM, and CD8+ clones in EMRA.

This sequence originates from a man aged 18 to 29 who had mild COVID-19 (a few samples of this study predate the infection). Cell type and time point are not known. The genes are TRBV6-2 or TRBV6-3 and TRBJ2-1; TRBD2 aligns across 13 bases. The specimen was PBMCs or a T cell subset sorted from them (not recorded which). CDR3 protein: CASSETGLAGLGEQFF. The CDR3 nucleotides read TGTGCCAGCAGCGAGACGGGACTAGCGGGGCTCGGAGAGCAGTTCTTC.